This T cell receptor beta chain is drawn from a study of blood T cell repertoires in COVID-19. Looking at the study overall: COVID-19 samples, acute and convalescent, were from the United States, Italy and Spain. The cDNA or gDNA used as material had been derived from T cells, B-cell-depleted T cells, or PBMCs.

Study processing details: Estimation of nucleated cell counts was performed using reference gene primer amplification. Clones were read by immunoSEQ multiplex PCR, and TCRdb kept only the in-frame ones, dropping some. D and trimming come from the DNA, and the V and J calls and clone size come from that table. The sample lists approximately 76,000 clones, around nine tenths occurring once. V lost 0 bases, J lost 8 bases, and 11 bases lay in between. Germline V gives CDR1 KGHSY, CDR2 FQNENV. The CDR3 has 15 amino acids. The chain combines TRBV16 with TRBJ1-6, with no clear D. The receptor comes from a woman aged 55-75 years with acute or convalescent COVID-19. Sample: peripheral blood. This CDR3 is CASSQSPRRDSPLHF. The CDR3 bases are TGTGCCAGCAGCCAATCTCCCAGGCGGGATTCACCCCTCCACTTT. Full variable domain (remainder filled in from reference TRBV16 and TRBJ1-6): GEEVAQTPKHLVRGEGQKAKLYCAPIKGHSYVFWYQQVLKNEFKFLISFQNENVFDETGMPKERFSAKCLPNSPCSLEIQATKLEDSAVYFCASSQSPRRDSPLHFGNGTRLTVT.